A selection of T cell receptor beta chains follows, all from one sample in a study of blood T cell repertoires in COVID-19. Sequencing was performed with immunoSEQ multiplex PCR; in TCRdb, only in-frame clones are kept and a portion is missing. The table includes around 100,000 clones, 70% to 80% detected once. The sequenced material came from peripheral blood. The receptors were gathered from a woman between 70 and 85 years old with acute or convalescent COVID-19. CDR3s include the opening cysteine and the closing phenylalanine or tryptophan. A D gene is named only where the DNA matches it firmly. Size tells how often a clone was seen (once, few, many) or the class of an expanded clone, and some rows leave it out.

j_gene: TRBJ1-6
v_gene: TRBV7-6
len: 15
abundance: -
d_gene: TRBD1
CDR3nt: TGTGCCAGCAGCTTGCGGGACAGGGAGAATTCACCCCTCCACTTT
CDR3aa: CASSLRDRENSPLHF

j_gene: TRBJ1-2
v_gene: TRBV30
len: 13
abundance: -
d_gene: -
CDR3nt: TGTGCCTGGACTGTCCTCAGTGGCTATGGCTACACCTTC
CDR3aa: CAWTVLSGYGYTF

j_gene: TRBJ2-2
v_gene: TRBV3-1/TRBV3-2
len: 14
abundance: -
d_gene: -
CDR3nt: TGTGCCAGCAGCCGTAGCGGCAACACCGGGGAGCTGTTTTTT
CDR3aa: CASSRSGNTGELFF

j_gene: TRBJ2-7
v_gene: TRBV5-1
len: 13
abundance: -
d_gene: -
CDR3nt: TGCGCCAGCAGTGTGACACTCCCGGACGAGCAGTACTTC
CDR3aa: CASSVTLPDEQYF

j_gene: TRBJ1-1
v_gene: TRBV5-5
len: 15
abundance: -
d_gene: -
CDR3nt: TGTGCCAGCAGCTTCGGGGCCGGGGGGAACACTGAAGCTTTCTTT
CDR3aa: CASSFGAGGNTEAFF

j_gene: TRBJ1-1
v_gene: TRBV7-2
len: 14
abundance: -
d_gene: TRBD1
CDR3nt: TGTGCCAGCAGCACAGGACAGGGGTACACTGAAGCTTTCTTT
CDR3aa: CASSTGQGYTEAFF

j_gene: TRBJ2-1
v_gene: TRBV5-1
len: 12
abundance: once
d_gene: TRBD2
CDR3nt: TGCGCCAGCAACGGGGGGGCAAATGAGCAGTTCTTC
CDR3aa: CASNGGANEQFF

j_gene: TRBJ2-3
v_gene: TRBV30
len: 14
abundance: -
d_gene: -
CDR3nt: TGTGCCTGGAGTGCAGGGAGGACCACAGATACGCAGTATTTT
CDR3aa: CAWSAGRTTDTQYF

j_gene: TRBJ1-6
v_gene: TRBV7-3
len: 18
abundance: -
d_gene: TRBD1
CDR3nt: TGTGCCAGCAGCTTAATCGGTGGGGGGGGACAGGTTAATTCACCCCTCCACTTT
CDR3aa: CASSLIGGGGQVNSPLHF

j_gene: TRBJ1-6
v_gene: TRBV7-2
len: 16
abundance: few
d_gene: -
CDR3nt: TGTGCCAGCAGCTTAGTGGGTGGAGGGGTCAGTTCACCCCTCCACTTT
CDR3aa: CASSLVGGGVSSPLHF

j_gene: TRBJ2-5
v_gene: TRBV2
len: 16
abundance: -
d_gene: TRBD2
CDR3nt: TGTGCCAGCAGGGACAGGACTAGCGGGGGGCGGGAGACCCAGTACTTC
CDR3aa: CASRDRTSGGRETQYF

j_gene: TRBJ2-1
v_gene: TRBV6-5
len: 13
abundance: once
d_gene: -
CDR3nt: TGTGCCAGCAGTTCCCAGGGTGGCGGTGAGCAGTTCTTC
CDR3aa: CASSSQGGGEQFF

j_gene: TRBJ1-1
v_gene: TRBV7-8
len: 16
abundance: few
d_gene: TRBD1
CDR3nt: TGTGCCAGCAGTAATCCCTACAGGGGGCGCGACACTGAAGCTTTCTTT
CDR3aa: CASSNPYRGRDTEAFF

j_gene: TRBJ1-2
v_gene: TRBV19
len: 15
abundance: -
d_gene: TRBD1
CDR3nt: TGTGCCAGTAGTCTAAACCGGGACAGGGTAACCGGCTACACCTTC
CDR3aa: CASSLNRDRVTGYTF

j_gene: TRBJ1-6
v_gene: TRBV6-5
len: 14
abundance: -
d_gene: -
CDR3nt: TGTGCCAGCAGGACTCAGGGAAATAATTCACCCCTCCACTTT
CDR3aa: CASRTQGNNSPLHF

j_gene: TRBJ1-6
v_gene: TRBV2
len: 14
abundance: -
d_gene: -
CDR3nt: TGTGCCAGCAGTCCCTCGGCCGGGAATTCACCCCTCCACTTT
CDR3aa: CASSPSAGNSPLHF

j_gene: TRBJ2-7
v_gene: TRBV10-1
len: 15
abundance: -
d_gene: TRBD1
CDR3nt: TGCGCCAGCAGTGAGGGAGGGACAGGGGTTTCCGAGCAGTACTTC
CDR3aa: CASSEGGTGVSEQYF

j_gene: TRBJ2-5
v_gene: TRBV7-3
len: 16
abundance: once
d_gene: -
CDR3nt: TGTGCCAGCAGCTTAGGCCCCATTAGCGGCCAAGAGACCCAGTACTTC
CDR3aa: CASSLGPISGQETQYF

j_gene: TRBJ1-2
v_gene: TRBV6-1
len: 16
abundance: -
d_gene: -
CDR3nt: TGTGCCAGCAGTGAACCCACCCGCGGCCTGGTGAGGGGCTACACCTTC
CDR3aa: CASSEPTRGLVRGYTF

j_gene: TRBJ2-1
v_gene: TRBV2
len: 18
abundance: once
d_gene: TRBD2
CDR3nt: TGTGCCAGCACTCGTAGCGGGGGGGCATCGGGCGCCTACAATGAGCAGTTCTTC
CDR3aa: CASTRSGGASGAYNEQFF

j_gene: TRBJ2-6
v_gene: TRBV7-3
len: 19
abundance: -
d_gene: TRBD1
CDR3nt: TGTGCCAGCAGCTGGGGACAGGGGTCCCTCTCCTCTGGGGCCAACGTCCTGACTTTC
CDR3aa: CASSWGQGSLSSGANVLTF

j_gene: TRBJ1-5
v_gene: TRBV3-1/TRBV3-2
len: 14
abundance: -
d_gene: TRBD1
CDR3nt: TGTGCCAGCAGCGTACAGGGGGAAAATCGGCCCCAGCATTTT
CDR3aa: CASSVQGENRPQHF

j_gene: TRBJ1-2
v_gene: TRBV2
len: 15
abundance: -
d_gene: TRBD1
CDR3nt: TGTGCCAGCAGTGAAGAGGGGGCCGCGAAACCTGGCTACACCTTC
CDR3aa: CASSEEGAAKPGYTF